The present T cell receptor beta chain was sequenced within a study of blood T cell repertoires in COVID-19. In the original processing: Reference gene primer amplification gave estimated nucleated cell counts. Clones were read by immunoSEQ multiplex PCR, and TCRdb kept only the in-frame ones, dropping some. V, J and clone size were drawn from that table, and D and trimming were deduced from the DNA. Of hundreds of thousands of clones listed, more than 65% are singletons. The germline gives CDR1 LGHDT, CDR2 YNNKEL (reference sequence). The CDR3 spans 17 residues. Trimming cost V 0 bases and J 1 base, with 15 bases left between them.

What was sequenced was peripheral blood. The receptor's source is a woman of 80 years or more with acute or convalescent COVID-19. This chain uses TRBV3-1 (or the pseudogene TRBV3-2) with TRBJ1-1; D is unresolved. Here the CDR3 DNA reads TGTGCCAGCAGCCAAGATCATGGAGGACTTACGAACACTGAAGCTTTCTTT. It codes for CASSQDHGGLTNTEAFF.